Here is one T cell receptor (beta chain) with its context. The source of the sample is a study of blood T cell repertoires in COVID-19. Study-wide background: Specimens from acute and convalescent COVID-19 originated in the United States, Italy and Spain. PBMCs, B-cell-depleted T cells, or T cells provided the cDNA or gDNA that made up the material.

The CDR3 loop spans 13 amino acids. The ends were cut back, 4 bases at V and 7 bases at J, with 10 bases in the middle. Germline V gene lookup returns CDR1 KGHDR and CDR2 SFDVKD. As originally analysed: Cell counts per sample came from amplifying reference gene primers. Clones were read by immunoSEQ multiplex PCR, and TCRdb kept only the in-frame ones, dropping some. That table supplies the V and J calls and clone size; D and trimming were determined from the DNA. The table shows 150,000 to 200,000 clones, with just under 80% occurring only once. The source material was peripheral blood. The source is a woman aged 80 or over with active or convalescent COVID-19. The J gene is TRBJ1-5, the V gene TRBV24-1, with D possibly matching TRBD1 (5 bases). The DNA of the CDR3 is TGTGCCACCAGTGACTATGGGGGGCAGCCCCAGCATTTT. Protein sequence: CATSDYGGQPQHF.